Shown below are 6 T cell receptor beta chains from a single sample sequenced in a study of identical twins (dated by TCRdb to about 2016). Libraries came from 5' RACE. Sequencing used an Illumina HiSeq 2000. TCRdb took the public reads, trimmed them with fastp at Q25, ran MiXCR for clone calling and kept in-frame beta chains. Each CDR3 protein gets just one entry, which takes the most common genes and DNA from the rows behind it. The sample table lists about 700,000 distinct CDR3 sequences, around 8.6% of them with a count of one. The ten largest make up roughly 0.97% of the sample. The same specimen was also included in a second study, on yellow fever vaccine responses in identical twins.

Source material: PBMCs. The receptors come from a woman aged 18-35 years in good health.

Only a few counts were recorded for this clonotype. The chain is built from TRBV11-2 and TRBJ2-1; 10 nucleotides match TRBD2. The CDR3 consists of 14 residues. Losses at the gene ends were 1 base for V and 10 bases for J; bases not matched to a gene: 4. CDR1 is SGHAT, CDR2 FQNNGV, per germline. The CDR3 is CASSLVAGGSEQFF. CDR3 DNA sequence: TGTGCCAGCAGCTTAGTAGCGGGAGGCAGCGAGCAGTTCTTC.

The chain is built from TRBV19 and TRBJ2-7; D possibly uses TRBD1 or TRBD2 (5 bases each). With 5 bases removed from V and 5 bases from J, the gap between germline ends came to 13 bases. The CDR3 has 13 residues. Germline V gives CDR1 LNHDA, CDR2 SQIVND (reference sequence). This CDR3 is CASSLLRGDEQYF. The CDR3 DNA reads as TGTGCCAGTAGTCTTTTACGAGGGGACGAGCAGTACTTC.

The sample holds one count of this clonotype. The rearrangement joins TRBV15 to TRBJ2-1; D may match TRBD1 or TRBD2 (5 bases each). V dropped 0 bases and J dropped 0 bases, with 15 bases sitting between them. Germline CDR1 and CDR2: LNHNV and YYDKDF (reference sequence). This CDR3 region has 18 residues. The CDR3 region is CATSREGIGGSSYNEQFF. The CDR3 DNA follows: TGTGCCACCAGCAGAGAAGGTATTGGGGGAAGCTCCTACAATGAGCAGTTCTTC.

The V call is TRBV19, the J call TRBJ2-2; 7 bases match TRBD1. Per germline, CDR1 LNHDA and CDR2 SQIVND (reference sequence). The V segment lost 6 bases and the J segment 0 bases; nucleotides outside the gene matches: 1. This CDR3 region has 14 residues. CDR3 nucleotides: TGTGCCAGTAGGGGGACAGCGAACACCGGGGAGCTGTTTTTT. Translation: CASRGTANTGELFF.

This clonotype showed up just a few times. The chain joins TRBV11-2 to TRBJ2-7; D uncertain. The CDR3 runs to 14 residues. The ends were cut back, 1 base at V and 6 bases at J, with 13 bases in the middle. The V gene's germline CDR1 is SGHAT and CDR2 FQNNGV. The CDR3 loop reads CASSLGRSRVEQYF. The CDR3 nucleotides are TGTGCCAGCAGCTTAGGCCGCTCCCGAGTCGAGCAGTACTTC.

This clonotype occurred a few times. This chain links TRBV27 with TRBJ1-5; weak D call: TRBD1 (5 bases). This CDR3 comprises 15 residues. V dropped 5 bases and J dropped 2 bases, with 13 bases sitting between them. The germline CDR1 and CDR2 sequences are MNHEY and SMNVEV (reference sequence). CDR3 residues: CASSPQGNGNQPQHF. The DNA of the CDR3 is TGTGCCAGCAGTCCTCAGGGTAATGGCAATCAGCCCCAGCATTTT.